This entry is about one TCR beta chain. The antigen is not known. This sample stems from a study of CD8+ T cells in alopecia areata. Study findings and constraints: Elevated clonality characterized lesional scalp relative to normal scalp, particularly in alopecia totalis/universalis.

Sequencing used cDNA as its template, made by extracting RNA and reverse transcribing it. Measured with immunoSEQ multiplex PCR; TCRdb has only the in-frame clones, and not every one. The repertoire holds roughly 8,000 clones, about two thirds seen once, with 2.5% to 3% in the top ten. In roughly 5 patients, CD4+ T cells were split by CD25+CD127- sorting. Both peripheral blood and punch biopsies of lesional scalp skin were obtained from patients who had alopecia areata. Germline V gene lookup returns CDR1 SGHRS and CDR2 YFSETQ. The CDR3 loop spans 14 amino acids. Trimming cost V 4 bases and J 3 bases, with 10 bases left between them.

Sequenced input: CD4+ Tregs sorted from blood. The chain recombines TRBV5-1 with TRBJ2-2; possible D gene TRBD2, 6 bases. The source of this sequence is a human donor with alopecia areata. DNA of the CDR3: TGCGCCAGCAGCCGCTGGGGGGACACCGGGGAGCTGTTTTTT. Its translation is CASSRWGDTGELFF.